These 18 T cell receptor beta chains share one sample of origin, sequenced in a study of T cell changes during pregnancy in multiple sclerosis. Only in-frame clones appear in the TCRdb table, and some are missing; sequencing was by immunoSEQ multiplex PCR. Of roughly 89,000 clones detected, about 94% appear once; the ten largest clones hold 2% to 2.5%. Sample: peripheral blood, taken in the third trimester of pregnancy. The receptors come from a female donor with multiple sclerosis, enrolled in a pregnancy study.

The sample holds one count of this clone. This chain connects TRBV7-2 to TRBJ2-7; a weak D match, TRBD1 (5 bases). This CDR3 is 15 amino acids long. CDR1 and CDR2 from the germline V gene are SGHTA and FQGNSA. V shed 2 bases and J shed 2 bases, with 13 bases lying between them. The CDR3 region is CASSLNGGAPYEQYF. DNA for the CDR3: TGTGCCAGCAGCTTAAATGGTGGGGCCCCCTACGAGCAGTACTTC. Combining the CDR3 with reference TRBV7-2 and TRBJ2-7 gives the whole variable domain GAGVSQSPSNKVTEKGKDVELRCDPISGHTALYWYRQSLGQGLEFLIYFQGNSAPDKSGLPSDRFSAERTGGSVSTLTIQRTQQEDSAVYLCASSLNGGAPYEQYFGPGTRLTVT.

The CDR3 region has the DNA TGTGCCAGCAGTTTGGGGACAGGGGGTCAGCCCCAGCATTTT. Translation gives CASSLGTGGQPQHF. V gene TRBV27 combines with J gene TRBJ1-5, with TRBD1 matching 11 bases. The length of the CDR3 is 14 residues. In germline, CDR1 is MNHEY, CDR2 SMNVEV (reference sequence). V lost 3 bases and J lost 6; bases outside the gene matches: 1.

V usage is TRBV6-6 and J usage is TRBJ2-7; a weak D match, TRBD1 (6 bases). Germline-derived CDR1 and CDR2 are MNHNY and SVGAGI (reference sequence). V lost 6 bases and J 6 bases, leaving 21 bases between the germline ends. CDR3 length: 15 amino acids. CDR3 DNA sequence: TGTGCCAGCAGCCACAGGGTCGGGCCGGTTCTCGAGCAGTACTTC. Protein sequence: CASSHRVGPVLEQYF.

CDR3 coding DNA: TGTGCCAGCAGTTCACTCGGACAGTTCCCTCGGAACGAGCAGTACTTC. This translates into CASSSLGQFPRNEQYF. The rearrangement links TRBV28 to TRBJ2-7; TRBD1 might be the D (6 bases). The CDR3 contains 16 residues. Germline CDR1 is MDHEN and CDR2 is SYDVKM. V lost 4 bases, J lost 5 bases, and 21 bases lay in between.

This clone was observed many times. The rearrangement links TRBV14 to TRBJ1-1; D may be TRBD1 (5 bases). CDR1 and CDR2 from the germline V gene are SGHDN and FVKESK. V lost 0 bases and J 1 base, leaving 15 bases between the germline ends. The CDR3 totals 17 residues. DNA for the CDR3: TGTGCCAGCAGCCAAGATACCCCTGGACACTGGAACACTGAAGCTTTCTTT. This gives the protein CASSQDTPGHWNTEAFF.

CDR3 sequence reads: CASTPSGRLYNEQFF. Written as DNA, the CDR3 is TGTGCCAGCACCCCTAGCGGGAGACTCTACAATGAGCAGTTCTTC. This sequence joins TRBV9 and TRBJ2-1; 10 bases are shared with TRBD2. The CDR3 is 15 amino acids. The germline V gene has CDR1 SGDLS and CDR2 YYNGEE. Trimming removed 6 bases from V and 3 bases from J; junction bases left unmatched: 6. The full variable domain, completed using reference TRBV9 and TRBJ2-1, is DSGVTQTPKHLITATGQRVTLRCSPRSGDLSVYWYQQSLDQGLQFLIQYYNGEERAKGNILERFSAQQFPDLHSELNLSSLELGDSALYFCASTPSGRLYNEQFFGPGTRLTVL.

The rearrangement uses TRBV28 and TRBJ1-5, with D unclear. V shed 6 bases and J shed 3 bases, with 15 bases lying between them. The CDR3 contains 15 residues. Germline V CDR1 and CDR2: MDHEN, SYDVKM. The CDR3 loop reads CASSQLGSFNQPQHF. CDR3 coding DNA: TGTGCCAGCAGCCAACTAGGTAGTTTCAATCAGCCCCAGCATTTT.

The J gene is TRBJ2-3, the V gene TRBV25-1; no reliable D call. Trimming left V 2 bases short and J 5 bases short, with 11 bases between. The CDR3 runs to 14 residues. Germline-derived CDR1 and CDR2 are MGHDK and SYGVNS. The DNA for the CDR3 is TGTGCCAGCAGTGAACTTCCCCCGGGAGATACGCAGTATTTT. It translates to CASSELPPGDTQYF.

The rearrangement joins TRBV10-3 to TRBJ1-3; D is perhaps TRBD1 (6 bases). V shed 5 bases and J shed 0 bases, with 11 bases lying between them. There are 15 residues in the CDR3. The V gene's germline CDR1 is ENHRY and CDR2 SYGVKD. In DNA form, the CDR3 reads TGTGCCATCAGTTCCGACAGGCCCTCTGGAAACACCATATATTTT. Translation gives CAISSDRPSGNTIYF.

This clone was detected only once. The chain recombines TRBV5-4 with TRBJ1-1, with D perhaps matching TRBD1 (5 bases). CDR3 length equals 15 residues. With 0 bases removed from V and 0 bases from J, the gap between germline ends came to 9 bases. Per the germline V gene, CDR1 is SGHNT and CDR2 is YYREEE (reference sequence). CDR3 nucleotides: TGTGCCAGCAGCTTGGGGGGGGGTCTGAACACTGAAGCTTTCTTT. Its protein is CASSLGGGLNTEAFF.

The chain has TRBV5-4 and TRBJ1-4, with TRBD1 matching 8 bases. The CDR3 totals 15 residues. With V trimmed by 1 base and J by 7 bases, 6 bases remained unmatched. The germline V gene has CDR1 SGHNT and CDR2 YYREEE (reference sequence). The CDR3 sequence is CASSLTGGRGEKLFF. Here the CDR3 DNA reads TGTGCCAGCAGCTTGACAGGGGGAAGGGGTGAAAAACTGTTTTTT. Drawing the rest from reference TRBV5-4 and TRBJ1-4, the complete variable domain is ETGVTQSPTHLIKTRGQQVTLRCSSQSGHNTVSWYQQALGQGPQFIFQYYREEENGRGNFPPRFSGLQFPNYSSELNVNALELDDSALYLCASSLTGGRGEKLFFGSGTQLSVL.

This chain connects TRBV28 to TRBJ2-7; D is uncertain. The CDR3 contains 13 residues. Trimming took 3 bases from V and 1 from J, leaving 7 bases between them. Germline lookup yields CDR1 MDHEN and CDR2 SYDVKM. The CDR3 loop is CASSFLVSYEQYF. CDR3 sequence (DNA): TGTGCCAGCAGTTTTCTAGTTTCCTACGAGCAGTACTTC.

The rearrangement uses TRBV6-5 and TRBJ2-6; the D gene is possibly TRBD1 (6 bases). Per germline, CDR1 MNHEY and CDR2 SVGAGI. Trimming removed 3 bases at V and 4 bases at J, with 10 bases between. The CDR3 sequence is 15 residues long. The CDR3 DNA reads TGTGCCAGCAGTTATCAGGGGATGGGGGCCAACGTCCTGACTTTC. Encoded protein: CASSYQGMGANVLTF.

This chain links TRBV15 with TRBJ1-5; no definite D call. Germline assignment: CDR1 LNHNV and CDR2 YYDKDF (reference sequence). The CDR3 runs to 13 residues. V lost 5 bases to trimming and J lost 0 bases, with 5 bases between them. The CDR3 protein is CATSRSSNQPQHF. CDR3 DNA: TGTGCCACCAGCCGGAGTAGCAATCAGCCCCAGCATTTT.

The CDR3 coding sequence is TGTGCCAGCAGCAAATATAGCGGGAGCCCATACGAGCAGTACTTC. This sequence encodes CASSKYSGSPYEQYF. The genes are TRBV7-6 and TRBJ2-7; TRBD2 agrees at 9 bases. The CDR3 consists of 15 residues. V was clipped by 5 bases and J by 4 bases; unmatched bases: 9. Germline CDR1 and CDR2: SGHVS and FNYEAQ.

This sequence joins TRBV6-5 and TRBJ2-7; 11 nucleotides align to TRBD2. The germline V gene encodes CDR1 MNHEY and CDR2 SVGAGI. The CDR3 is 15 residues long. Trimming removed 6 bases from V and 2 bases from J; junction bases left unmatched: 6. The CDR3 spells CASSPLAGVPYEQYF. In DNA form, the CDR3 reads TGTGCCAGCAGCCCACTAGCGGGAGTACCCTACGAGCAGTACTTC.

This clone has just one count. This sequence joins TRBV28 and TRBJ2-3, with TRBD1 matching over 10 bases. The CDR3 runs to 14 residues. The V gene end was trimmed by 5 bases and the J gene end by 6 bases; junction bases not matched to a gene: 5. CDR1 MDHEN and CDR2 SYDVKM come from the germline V gene. The CDR3 sequence: CASSRDRGGDTQYF. The CDR3 region has the DNA TGTGCCAGCAGTCGGGACAGGGGTGGGGATACGCAGTATTTT.

This CDR3 reads CSSRQGFTGELFF. The CDR3, as DNA: TGCAGCTCAAGACAGGGCTTCACCGGGGAGCTGTTTTTT. The chain has TRBV29-1 and TRBJ2-2; 7 bases are a match to TRBD1. The CDR3 runs 13 residues. The trim removed 8 bases at V and 4 bases at J, leaving 7 bases unmatched. CDR1 is SQVTM and CDR2 is ANQGSEA in the germline V gene.